The rows below give T cell receptor beta chains drawn from one sample of a study of identical twins. TCRdb reprocessed the 5' RACE reads with MiXCR, giving one entry per CDR3 protein. This sample carries about 660,000 distinct CDR3 sequences, 8.6% of them seen once, and the ten largest clones take 0.98%. These data also featured in a second study, about yellow fever vaccine responses in identical twins.

Sequencing used PBMCs. Receptors originate from a woman aged 18-30 years in good health. Each CDR3 is given with its conserved first and last residue. D genes are given only for firm matches. Size is stated for part of the rows, as once, few or many counts, or as a class when the clone is expanded.

J gene	clone size	V gene	D gene	CDR3 protein	CDR3 DNA
TRBJ2-2	many	TRBV27	NA	CASSLYLGNTGELFF	TGTGCCAGCAGTTTGTATCTGGGTAACACCGGGGAGCTGTTTTTT
TRBJ2-1	many	TRBV5-1	TRBD2	CASSPMSSGGASEQFF	TGCGCCAGCAGCCCGATGTCCAGCGGGGGGGCCAGTGAGCAGTTCTTC
TRBJ2-2	few	TRBV9	NA	CASSVRLANTGELFF	TGTGCCAGCAGCGTCCGACTAGCGAACACCGGGGAGCTGTTTTTT
TRBJ2-1	NA	TRBV7-3	NA	CASSIPGQWAGEQFF	TGTGCCAGCAGCATCCCGGGACAGTGGGCGGGAGAGCAGTTCTTC
TRBJ2-7	few	TRBV4-2	NA	CASSRGDRLYEQYF	TGTGCCAGCAGCCGGGGGGACAGACTCTACGAGCAGTACTTC
TRBJ2-6	few	TRBV13	NA	CASRVSQGRISGANVLTF	TGTGCCAGCAGAGTCAGTCAGGGGCGAATCTCTGGGGCCAACGTCCTGACTTTC
TRBJ2-1	NA	TRBV28	TRBD1	CASSLQGVDEQFF	TGTGCCAGCAGTTTACAGGGGGTCGATGAGCAGTTCTTC
TRBJ2-7	NA	TRBV12-3/TRBV12-4	TRBD1	CASSFQGADDEQYF	TGTGCCAGCAGTTTCCAGGGGGCGGATGACGAGCAGTACTTC
TRBJ1-4	NA	TRBV20-1	TRBD1	CSARPGGQGSEKLFF	TGCAGTGCTCGCCCCGGGGGACAGGGGAGCGAAAAACTGTTTTTT
TRBJ2-3	NA	TRBV28	NA	CASSGSVDGAQYF	TGTGCCAGCAGTGGGAGCGTTGATGGGGCGCAGTATTTT
TRBJ2-7	many	TRBV24-1	TRBD2	CATSDPGLAGGTYEQYF	TGTGCCACCAGTGATCCCGGGTTAGCGGGAGGCACATACGAGCAGTACTTC
TRBJ2-1	many	TRBV6-2/TRBV6-3	TRBD1	CASSYSSWTGVYNEQFF	TGTGCCAGCAGTTACTCATCTTGGACAGGGGTTTACAATGAGCAGTTCTTC
TRBJ2-2	many	TRBV7-3	NA	CASSSRGHLTGELFF	TGTGCCAGCAGCTCTCGGGGACATCTAACCGGGGAGCTGTTTTTT
TRBJ2-7	few	TRBV7-6	TRBD2	CASSLTSGGASTYEQYF	TGTGCCAGCAGCTTAACTAGCGGGGGGGCCTCGACCTACGAGCAGTACTTC
TRBJ2-3	many	TRBV7-2	NA	CASSLEWEATDTQYF	TGTGCCAGCAGCTTAGAATGGGAAGCCACAGATACGCAGTATTTT
TRBJ1-1	NA	TRBV29-1	NA	CSVGSMNTEAFF	TGCAGCGTCGGGAGTATGAACACTGAAGCTTTCTTT
TRBJ2-7	NA	TRBV4-2	NA	CASSPGDGYEQYF	TGTGCCAGCAGCCCCGGGGATGGTTACGAGCAGTACTTC